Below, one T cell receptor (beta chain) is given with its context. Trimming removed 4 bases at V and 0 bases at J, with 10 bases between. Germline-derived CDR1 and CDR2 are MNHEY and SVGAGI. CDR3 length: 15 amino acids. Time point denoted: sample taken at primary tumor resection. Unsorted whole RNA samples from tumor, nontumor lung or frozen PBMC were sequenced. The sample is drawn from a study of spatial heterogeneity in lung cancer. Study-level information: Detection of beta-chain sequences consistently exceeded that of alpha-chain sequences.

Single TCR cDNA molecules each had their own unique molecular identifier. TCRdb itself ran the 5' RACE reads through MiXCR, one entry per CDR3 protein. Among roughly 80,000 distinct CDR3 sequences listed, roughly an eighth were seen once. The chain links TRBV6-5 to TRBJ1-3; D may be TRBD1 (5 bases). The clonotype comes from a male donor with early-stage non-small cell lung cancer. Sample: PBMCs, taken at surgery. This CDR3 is CASSSRDGSGNTIYF. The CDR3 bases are TGTGCCAGCAGTTCTAGGGACGGCTCTGGAAACACCATATATTTT.